What follows is one TCR beta chain and its context. The CDR3 totals 16 residues. Germline CDR1 and CDR2: DFQATT and SNEGSKA (reference sequence). Trimming at V came to 5 bases and at J to 4 bases, leaving 9 bases not matched to a gene. The data were obtained in a study of blood T cells in healthy people across ages. Study in general: Through template switching, about one barcoded beta molecule was captured per two T cells, as measured in model experiments.

The authors ran a second PCR of roughly 6 to 11 cycles using a sample-barcoded 5' primer and a J-beta primer mix. A template-switch adaptor that had 12 random nucleotides put a tag on each cDNA molecule. TCRdb used MiXCR to reprocess the 5' RACE reads, holding one entry per CDR3 protein. The table lists about 1 million distinct CDR3 sequences, more than 40% of them singletons. The chain joins TRBV20-1 to TRBJ2-1, with TRBD2 identical over 12 bases. The specimen sequenced was blood. The receptor was derived from a woman between 55 and 75 years old in good health. The CDR3 loop reads CSASSGRAGGYNEQFF. CDR3 bases: TGCAGTGCTTCTAGCGGGAGGGCCGGAGGGTACAATGAGCAGTTCTTC.